A single sample gave rise to the 17 T cell receptor beta chains below, sequenced in a study of monozygotic twins with inflammatory bowel disease. TCRdb reprocessed the 5' RACE reads; each CDR3 protein has one entry and no DNA is given. The table lists around 380,000 distinct CDR3 sequences. Sequencing used blood. Every receptor here comes from a human donor with ulcerative colitis or Crohn's disease, or a healthy co-twin of an affected twin (not recorded which).

The chain is built from TRBV30 and TRBJ2-2; TCRdb lists TRBD1, though no DNA is available to test this call. The germline CDR1 and CDR2 sequences are GTSNPN and SVGIG (reference sequence). The CDR3 runs 13 residues. This CDR3 is CAWGGQGDGELFF.

The chain uses TRBV6-2 or TRBV6-3 and TRBJ2-2. The germline CDR1 and CDR2 sequences are MNHEY and SVGEGT. This CDR3 comprises 14 residues. This CDR3 reads CASTPGSFFGELFF.

This rearrangement joins TRBV12-3 or TRBV12-4 to TRBJ1-6; lacking DNA, the TRBD1 call made by TCRdb goes unchecked. This CDR3 has 13 residues. CDR3 amino acids: CASSPGGRAPLHF.

CDR3 loop: CASSPQGGRYNEQFF. The rearrangement links TRBV6-2 or TRBV6-3 to TRBJ2-1; absent DNA, TCRdb's TRBD2 call cannot be checked. The CDR3 totals 15 residues. Germline CDR1 is MNHEY and CDR2 is SVGEGT.

The chain couples TRBV15 to TRBJ2-1; as DNA is missing, the TRBD2 call by TCRdb cannot be tested. The CDR3 covers 16 residues. CDR1 and CDR2 from the germline V gene are LNHNV and YYDKDF (reference sequence). This CDR3 is CATSRVGLASYNEQFF.

The V call is TRBV5-1, the J call TRBJ1-1. In germline, CDR1 is SGHRS, CDR2 YFSETQ. The CDR3 is 13 residues long. The CDR3 loop is CASSLEALTGAFF. Based on the CDR3 plus reference TRBV5-1 and TRBJ1-1, the full variable domain is KAGVTQTPRYLIKTRGQQVTLSCSPISGHRSVSWYQQTPGQGLQFLFEYFSETQRNKGNFPGRFSGRQFSNSRSEMNVSTLELGDSALYLCASSLEALTGAFFGQGTRLTVV.

This CDR3 reads CASSRSGTGFTDTQYF. This chain connects TRBV7-2 to TRBJ2-3; without DNA, the TCRdb call of TRBD1 cannot be checked. Germline V lookup: CDR1 SGHTA, CDR2 FQGNSA. The CDR3 length is 16 residues.

The chain couples TRBV27 to TRBJ2-1; TCRdb lists TRBD2, though no DNA is available to test this call. Germline CDR1 and CDR2: MNHEY and SMNVEV (reference sequence). This CDR3 spans 14 amino acids. The CDR3 loop is CASSYGGPVNEQFF.

The V call is TRBV7-6, the J call TRBJ2-5. The germline gives CDR1 SGHVS, CDR2 FNYEAQ. The length of the CDR3 is 12 residues. CDR3: CASSLVMETQYF.

The chain has TRBV6-5 and TRBJ2-1; as DNA is missing, the TRBD1 call by TCRdb cannot be tested. This CDR3 region has 16 residues. Germline V lookup: CDR1 MNHEY, CDR2 SVGAGI. The CDR3 loop is CASSYSGTNSYNEQFF.

This chain uses TRBV20-1 with TRBJ2-5; TCRdb outputs TRBD2, but without DNA this stays unchecked. CDR1 DFQATT and CDR2 SNEGSKA come from the germline V gene (reference sequence). The CDR3 runs to 13 residues. The CDR3 reads CSARGPVGETQYF.

This chain links TRBV10-2 with TRBJ2-2; TCRdb selects TRBD2, and the lack of DNA leaves this call unchecked. This CDR3 is 14 amino acids long. Germline-derived CDR1 and CDR2 are WSHSY and SAAADI. This CDR3 is CASSFSGGSGELFF.

This chain links TRBV7-9 with TRBJ2-5; TCRdb calls TRBD2, which cannot be checked without DNA. The CDR3 is 15 amino acids. From germline, CDR1 is SEHNR and CDR2 FQNEAQ (reference sequence). The CDR3 is CASSLGTSVQETQYF.

The chain combines TRBV20-1 with TRBJ2-3. Germline assignment: CDR1 DFQATT and CDR2 SNEGSKA (reference sequence). The CDR3 totals 14 residues. The CDR3 loop is CSAPPRASTDTQYF.

The V and J genes are TRBV2 and TRBJ1-1; TCRdb reports TRBD1, a call that lacks DNA to check it against. CDR1 and CDR2 (germline): SNHLY, FYNNEI. This CDR3 comprises 17 residues. The CDR3 protein is CASSESPGGVGGTEAFF.

V and J are TRBV19 and TRBJ1-5. CDR1 is LNHDA and CDR2 is SQIVND in the germline V gene (reference sequence). This CDR3 contains 14 residues. CDR3 protein: CASSRQGFNQPQHF.

This chain links TRBV4-1 with TRBJ2-7; TCRdb designates TRBD2, a call that cannot be tested without DNA. In germline, CDR1 is MGHRA, CDR2 YSYEKL. The length of the CDR3 is 16 residues. The CDR3: CASSRLEWRERNEQYF.